The 24 T cell receptor beta chains reported below all come from one sample, sequenced in a study of T-cell memory formation after mild COVID-19. Each CDR3 protein is one row after TCRdb ran MiXCR on the 5' RACE reads. The data hold 450,000 or so distinct CDR3 sequences, with approximately 25% observed a single time. The sample consisted of PBMCs or a T cell subset sorted from them (not recorded which). The receptors come from an adult woman who had mild COVID-19 (a few samples of this study predate the infection). Cell type and time point are not known.

This rearrangement joins TRBV2 to TRBJ2-7; D uncertain. Germline V CDR1 and CDR2: SNHLY, FYNNEI. The CDR3 spans 14 residues. V lost 1 base, J lost 3 bases, and 10 bases lay in between. The CDR3: CASSEGRHGYEQYF. Here the CDR3 DNA reads TGTGCCAGCAGTGAAGGACGCCACGGCTACGAGCAGTACTTC. Full variable domain (outside the CDR3, taken from reference TRBV2 and TRBJ2-7): EPEVTQTPSHQVTQMGQEVILRCVPISNHLYFYWYRQILGQKVEFLVSFYNNEISEKSEIFDDQFSVERPDGSNFTLKIRSTKLEDSAMYFCASSEGRHGYEQYFGPGTRLTVT.

The chain couples TRBV30 to TRBJ1-2; unclear D gene. Germline V gene sequence: CDR1 GTSNPN, CDR2 SVGIG (reference sequence). V lost 2 bases and J lost 8, with 12 bases in between. The CDR3 spans 12 residues. This CDR3 reads CAWSKGLGGYTF. For the CDR3, the DNA is TGTGCCTGGAGTAAGGGTTTAGGAGGCTACACCTTC.

The DNA of the CDR3 is TGCGCCAGCAGCTTGGATACGGGGGTCACCGGGGAGCTGTTTTTT. Translating gives CASSLDTGVTGELFF. The J gene is TRBJ2-2, the V gene TRBV5-1; D perhaps matches TRBD2 (6 bases). The germline CDR1 and CDR2 sequences are SGHRS and YFSETQ. Deletions cut 0 bases from V and 4 bases from J, with 10 bases between. The CDR3 is 15 amino acids. The variable domain in full, with the rest retrieved from reference TRBV5-1 and TRBJ2-2, is KAGVTQTPRYLIKTRGQQVTLSCSPISGHRSVSWYQQTPGQGLQFLFEYFSETQRNKGNFPGRFSGRQFSNSRSEMNVSTLELGDSALYLCASSLDTGVTGELFFGEGSRLTVL.

The rearrangement links TRBV18 to TRBJ2-2; no clear D. V dropped 4 bases and J dropped 5 bases, with 11 bases sitting between them. Germline CDR1 reads KGHSH; CDR2 reads LQKENI. The CDR3 length is 14 residues. Here the CDR3 DNA reads TGTGCCAGCTCACGCGAGATGCAAACCGGGGAGCTGTTTTTT. This translates into CASSREMQTGELFF.

This clonotype was counted many times. V usage is TRBV5-1 and J usage is TRBJ2-3, with no clear D. The germline V gene encodes CDR1 SGHRS and CDR2 YFSETQ. CDR3 length: 13 residues. Between the trimmed V and J ends, which lost 5 bases and 0 bases, there was a span of 7 bases. The CDR3 region is CASSKESTDTQYF. CDR3 DNA: TGCGCCAGCAGTAAGGAAAGCACAGATACGCAGTATTTT.

This clonotype came up a few times. This sequence joins TRBV7-2 and TRBJ1-2, with no clear D. The CDR3 sequence is 12 residues long. Germline lookup yields CDR1 SGHTA and CDR2 FQGNSA. Deletions cut 5 bases from V and 3 bases from J, with 7 bases between. DNA for the CDR3: TGTGCCAGCAGCCTGTATGACTATGGCTACACCTTC. Its translation is CASSLYDYGYTF.

This clonotype turned up a few times. The CDR3 nucleotides are TGTGCCAGCAGCTTCGGGGGAACCGGCGAGACCCAGTACTTC. Protein sequence: CASSFGGTGETQYF. V is TRBV7-8 and J is TRBJ2-5; TRBD2 is a possible D gene (6 bases). Per germline, CDR1 SGHVS and CDR2 FQNEAQ. Trimming removed 3 bases at V and 5 bases at J, with 13 bases between. This CDR3 has 14 amino acids.

This clonotype was seen a few times. J is TRBJ1-1 and V is TRBV28; TRBD1 might be the D (5 bases). V lost 6 bases and J 7 bases, leaving 12 bases between the germline ends. The CDR3 totals 12 residues. CDR1 is MDHEN, CDR2 SYDVKM, per germline. CDR3 loop: CASSSGLIEAFF. In DNA, the CDR3 is TGTGCCAGCAGCTCGGGACTGATTGAAGCTTTCTTT.

The chain couples TRBV15 to TRBJ2-4, with D unclear. Germline lookup yields CDR1 LNHNV and CDR2 YYDKDF (reference sequence). V lost 3 bases and J lost 5, with 8 bases in between. This CDR3 region has 13 residues. The CDR3 protein is CATSRESENIQYF. CDR3 DNA: TGTGCCACCAGCAGGGAGTCTGAAAACATTCAGTACTTC.

In this sample, this clonotype turned up a few times. The chain is built from TRBV5-1 and TRBJ2-3; D uncertain. Germline values: CDR1 SGHRS, CDR2 YFSETQ. There are 14 residues in the CDR3. V was clipped by 0 bases and J by 4 bases, with 9 bases between them. The CDR3 DNA follows: TGCGCCAGCAGCTTGGCGCCGGCGCCAGATACGCAGTATTTT. Translation gives CASSLAPAPDTQYF.

Only a few counts were recorded for this clonotype. The chain recombines TRBV7-3 with TRBJ2-5; unclear D gene. Trimming stripped 3 bases from V and 5 bases from J, with 10 bases between. The CDR3 contains 13 residues. Germline assignment: CDR1 SGHTA and CDR2 FQGTGA. The CDR3 protein is CASSLGFRETQYF. The CDR3 coding sequence is TGTGCCAGCAGCTTGGGGTTCCGGGAGACCCAGTACTTC.

This clonotype was counted between two and nine times. The V and J genes are TRBV7-9 and TRBJ1-4, with a possible D match to TRBD1 (6 bases). Looked up from germline, CDR1 is SEHNR and CDR2 is FQNEAQ (reference sequence). The CDR3 is made up of 15 amino acids. V was pared by 1 base and J by 8 bases, with 14 bases between. The CDR3: CASSLGTAGEEKLFF. The CDR3 DNA is TGTGCCAGCAGCTTAGGGACAGCGGGTGAAGAAAAACTGTTTTTT.

This clonotype was seen a few times. The genes are TRBV10-3 and TRBJ1-1, with a tentative D call TRBD1 (5 bases). Trimming pared 0 bases from V and 5 bases from J, leaving 7 bases between. The CDR3 has 13 amino acids. Germline CDR1 and CDR2: ENHRY and SYGVKD. Here the CDR3 DNA reads TGTGCCATCAGTGAGTCGGGGGTTACTGAAGCTTTCTTT. Translation: CAISESGVTEAFF.

This clonotype was detected a few times. This sequence joins TRBV11-2 and TRBJ2-7, with 9 bases fitting TRBD2. The germline V gene encodes CDR1 SGHAT and CDR2 FQNNGV. The CDR3 runs 16 residues. Trimming removed 4 bases from V and 2 bases from J; junction bases left unmatched: 9. CDR3 DNA sequence: TGTGCCAGCAGCTCAGCGGGGGGTCTCCGCGCCTACGAGCAGTACTTC. It translates to CASSSAGGLRAYEQYF.

This chain joins TRBV6-2 or TRBV6-3 and TRBJ2-1; 11 nucleotides align to TRBD2. The V gene end was trimmed by 2 bases and the J gene end by 10 bases; junction bases not matched to a gene: 7. Germline V gene data show CDR1 as MNHEY and CDR2 as SVGEGT. The CDR3 runs 15 residues. The chain's CDR3 is CASSYITSGSREQFF. The CDR3 DNA reads as TGTGCCAGCAGTTACATCACTAGCGGGAGCCGGGAGCAGTTCTTC.

The rearrangement joins TRBV10-2 to TRBJ2-5; the D gene is possibly TRBD1 (5 bases). The ends were cut back, 7 bases at V and 1 base at J, with 10 bases in the middle. Germline CDR1 WSHSY, CDR2 SAAADI. The CDR3 consists of 13 residues. The CDR3 reads CASTQGFQETQYF. CDR3 DNA: TGCGCCAGCACCCAGGGTTTCCAAGAGACCCAGTACTTC.

The rearrangement joins TRBV7-9 to TRBJ2-3; maybe TRBD2 (6 bases). Germline CDR1 SEHNR, CDR2 FQNEAQ (reference sequence). The CDR3 has 17 amino acids. Trimming shortened V by 2 bases and J by 6 bases, and 21 bases separated the two germline ends. In nucleotides, the CDR3 is TGTGCCAGCAGCTTAAGGCCCTTTACGGGAGAGGTGGATACGCAGTATTTT. This codes for CASSLRPFTGEVDTQYF.

Only one count was recorded for this clonotype. The chain recombines TRBV18 with TRBJ1-1; D unresolved. The CDR3 loop spans 13 amino acids. Germline-derived CDR1 and CDR2 are KGHSH and LQKENI. V was clipped by 8 bases and J by 1 base, with 11 bases between them. CDR3 in amino acids: CASLLAGNTEAFF. The CDR3 DNA reads TGTGCCAGCCTGTTGGCGGGGAACACTGAAGCTTTCTTT.

The chain carries TRBV19 and TRBJ2-3; D is perhaps TRBD1 or TRBD2 (5 bases each). Trimming shortened V by 3 bases and J by 7 bases, and 14 bases separated the two germline ends. The CDR3 spans 14 residues. The germline gives CDR1 LNHDA, CDR2 SQIVND (reference sequence). The CDR3 region is CASSIREWEYTQYF. The CDR3 DNA is TGTGCCAGTAGTATCAGGGAATGGGAGTATACGCAGTATTTT.

The chain employs TRBV12-3 or TRBV12-4 and TRBJ1-1, with D uncertain. The CDR3 contains 13 residues. The V end was cut by 8 bases, the J end by 1 base, with 11 bases between. This CDR3 is CASGVEKNTEAFF. The DNA of the CDR3 is TGTGCCAGCGGCGTGGAGAAGAACACTGAAGCTTTCTTT.

The chain is built from TRBV20-1 and TRBJ2-7; 9 positions agree with TRBD1. CDR1 DFQATT and CDR2 SNEGSKA come from the germline V gene (reference sequence). The CDR3 length is 17 residues. The trim removed 0 bases at V and 3 bases at J, leaving 12 bases unmatched. The CDR3 loop is CSARDPSSGQGYYEQYF. The CDR3 DNA reads TGCAGTGCTAGAGATCCTAGTTCGGGACAGGGCTACTACGAGCAGTACTTC.

The J gene is TRBJ2-7, the V gene TRBV20-1; D might be TRBD1 (5 bases). V was shortened by 4 bases and J by 2 bases, with 21 bases between the two germline ends. The CDR3 covers 16 residues. The germline V gene has CDR1 DFQATT and CDR2 SNEGSKA (reference sequence). The CDR3 loop is CSANLLGAPSPYEQYF. The CDR3 DNA is TGCAGTGCTAATCTCCTTGGGGCTCCGTCCCCCTACGAGCAGTACTTC.

To note about this clonotype: An end of the junction differs from the germline gene, which may be a read error. The chain uses TRBV7-7 and TRBJ2-5, with 8 bases lining up with TRBD1. Germline values: CDR1 SSHAT, CDR2 FNYEAQ (reference sequence). CDR3 size: 14 residues. The CDR3 region has the DNA TGTGCTAGCAGCTCGACCGGGACAGGAGAGACCCAGTACTTC. Translated, it gives CASSSTGTGETQYF. The full variable domain, completed using reference TRBV7-7 and TRBJ2-5, is GAGVSQSPRYKVTKRGQDVTLRCDPISSHATLYWYQQALGQGPEFLTYFNYEAQPDKSGLPSDRFSAERPEGSISTLTIQRTEQRDSAMYRCASSSTGTGETQYFGPGTRLLVL.

This clonotype turned up a few times. This chain links TRBV6-2 or TRBV6-3 with TRBJ2-7, with unresolved D. CDR1 MNHEY and CDR2 SVGEGT come from the germline V gene. V lost 7 bases, J lost 2 bases, and 15 bases lay in between. The CDR3 loop spans 14 amino acids. CDR3 region: CASTNSQVAYEQYF. DNA of the CDR3: TGTGCCAGCACCAATTCCCAGGTGGCCTACGAGCAGTACTTC.